This TCR beta chain appears in the sequencing data of a study of identical twins. General observations from the study: For zero-insertion analyses, partial confounding could come from invariant MAIT and iNKT cells.

Unique molecular identifiers were present on the cDNA, and a universal primer site came from template switching. One entry per CDR3 protein results from TCRdb running MiXCR on the 5' RACE reads. The repertoire holds hundreds of thousands of distinct CDR3 sequences, with approximately 22% as singletons. This clonotype came up a few times. Its antigen is unknown. This sample was also put to use in a study of T cells expressing NK-cell markers. As that report states: Each TCR beta repertoire originated in sorted T cells that were CD3+CD56+NKG2C+, CD3+CD56+NKG2C- or CD3+CD56-NKG2C+. It was still unclear whether expanded NKG2C+ T cell clones were HCMV specific.

The sequenced sample consisted of PBMCs. This receptor was identified in a woman between 18 and 29 years old in good health.

CDR3 loop: CASSQTRANEQYF. CDR3 in DNA: TGCGCCAGCAGCCAAACGCGTGCGAACGAGCAGTACTTC. The rearrangement joins TRBV4-3 to TRBJ2-7; D gene uncertain. The CDR3 length is 13 residues. V was pared by 2 bases and J by 5 bases, with 10 bases between. From germline, CDR1 is LGHNA and CDR2 YSLEER.